The T cell receptor (beta chain) described here comes from a study of OX40 agonist ivuxolimab in advanced cancers. Assay: immunoSEQ multiplex PCR; the TCRdb copy retains only in-frame clones and omits some. There are approximately 82,000 clones in the sample; approximately 89% occur only once, and approximately 2.3% lies in the top ten. This CDR3 is built from 13 residues. Trimming took off 3 bases at V and 6 bases at J, with 11 bases between the two ends. Germline assignment: CDR1 SGHTA and CDR2 FQGNSA. The clonotype was recovered from an adult with an advanced solid tumor such as melanoma, head and neck, liver or kidney cancer. Sequenced material: CD4+ or CD8+ T cells sorted from blood, taken in a trial of the OX40 agonist ivuxolimab. This chain connects TRBV7-2 to TRBJ1-2; no clear D. The CDR3 is CASSFSGINGYTF. CDR3 sequence (DNA): TGTGCCAGCAGCTTTTCTGGGATCAATGGCTACACCTTC.